The T cell receptor beta chain under discussion was sequenced for a study of OX40 agonist ivuxolimab in advanced cancers. Using immunoSEQ multiplex PCR, the repertoire was profiled, and TCRdb retains in-frame clones only, with some absent. The sample lists tens of thousands of clones; just over 90% were seen once. Enrollment shut out patients with autoimmune disease history or systemic immunosuppression. At cycle 4 day 1, cycle 7 day 1, and baseline, blood was sampled. Broader study findings: By week 6 at 0.1 to 3.0 mg/kg, blood CD4+ and CD8+ T cells had expanded clonally.

In its sample, this clone was seen once. Antigen: not known. The germline CDR1 and CDR2 sequences are SGHNT and YYREEE (reference sequence). V trimming: 6 bases; J trimming: 1 base; junction bases outside the gene matches: 12. This CDR3 has 17 amino acids. The genes are TRBV5-4 and TRBJ2-3; TRBD2 agrees at 9 bases. Material: CD4+ or CD8+ T cells sorted from blood, obtained in a trial of the OX40 agonist ivuxolimab. The TCR sequence derives from an adult with an advanced solid tumor such as melanoma, head and neck, liver or kidney cancer. CDR3 coding DNA: TGTGCCAGCATGGGGGGTAGCGGGAGAGGTGGCACAGATACGCAGTATTTT. Translating it yields CASMGGSGRGGTDTQYF. The full variable domain, its missing parts supplied by reference TRBV5-4 and TRBJ2-3, is ETGVTQSPTHLIKTRGQQVTLRCSSQSGHNTVSWYQQALGQGPQFIFQYYREEENGRGNFPPRFSGLQFPNYSSELNVNALELDDSALYLCASMGGSGRGGTDTQYFGPGTRLTVL.